This T cell receptor (beta chain) originates from a study of T cell repertoires in cytomegalovirus infection. The overall study: Matching HLA type, along with CMV infection, was indicated by public TCR beta signatures. The study, taken as a whole, reports: Ex vivo responses were dominated by HLA-C-restricted CMV-specific TCR beta clonotypes. Individuals carrying CMV plus the relevant HLA were identified by cumulative frequency of public TCR beta families.

A note on this clonotype: What it recognizes is unknown.

The germline gives CDR1 SGHVS, CDR2 FNYEAQ. The V and J ends lost 1 base and 5 bases, in that order; junction bases with no gene match: 5. CDR3 length: 15 amino acids. TCRdb re-derived calls from the reads in MiXCR, one entry per CDR3 protein. The sample has some 390,000 distinct CDR3 sequences; 18% are singletons. The V call is TRBV7-6, the J call TRBJ2-1, with 7 bases matching TRBD2. The sample taken for sequencing was PBMCs. The origin of this receptor is a human donor in good health (CMV status not recorded). Some clones in this sample may be carry-over from other donors' samples. The CDR3 DNA reads as TGTGCCAGCAGCTTAGGGCTAGCGGTGAACAATGAGCAGTTCTTC. The encoded protein is CASSLGLAVNNEQFF.